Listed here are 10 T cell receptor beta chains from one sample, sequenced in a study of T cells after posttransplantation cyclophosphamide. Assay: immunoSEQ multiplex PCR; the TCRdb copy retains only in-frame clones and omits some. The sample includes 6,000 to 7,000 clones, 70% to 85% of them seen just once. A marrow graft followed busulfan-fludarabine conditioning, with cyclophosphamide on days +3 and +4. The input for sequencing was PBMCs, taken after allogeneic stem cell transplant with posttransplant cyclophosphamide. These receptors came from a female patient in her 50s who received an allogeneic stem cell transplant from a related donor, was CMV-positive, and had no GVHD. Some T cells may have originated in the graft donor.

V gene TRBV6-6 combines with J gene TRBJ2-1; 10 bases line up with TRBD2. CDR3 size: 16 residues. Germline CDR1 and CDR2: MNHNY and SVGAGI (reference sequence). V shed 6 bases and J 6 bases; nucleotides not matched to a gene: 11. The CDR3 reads CASSQGRTSGGNEQFF. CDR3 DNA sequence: TGTGCCAGCAGCCAGGGGCGGACTAGCGGAGGCAATGAGCAGTTCTTC.

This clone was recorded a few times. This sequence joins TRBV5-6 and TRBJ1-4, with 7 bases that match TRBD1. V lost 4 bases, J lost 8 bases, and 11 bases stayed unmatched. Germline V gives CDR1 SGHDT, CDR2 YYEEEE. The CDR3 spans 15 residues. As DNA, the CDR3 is TGTGCCAGCAGCGCGATGACAGGGTTATTGGAAAAACTGTTTTTT. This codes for CASSAMTGLLEKLFF.

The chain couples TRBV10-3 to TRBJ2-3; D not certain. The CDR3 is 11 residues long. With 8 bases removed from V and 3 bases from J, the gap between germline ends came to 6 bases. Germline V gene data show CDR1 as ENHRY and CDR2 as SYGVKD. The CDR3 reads CAIDTTDTQYF. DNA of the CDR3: TGTGCCATCGACACGACAGATACGCAGTATTTT.

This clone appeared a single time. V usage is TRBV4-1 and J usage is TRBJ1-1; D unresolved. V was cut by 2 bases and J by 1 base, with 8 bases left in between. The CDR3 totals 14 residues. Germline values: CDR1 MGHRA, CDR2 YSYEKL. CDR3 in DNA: TGCGCCAGCAGCCAACTTACAACGAACACTGAAGCTTTCTTT. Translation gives CASSQLTTNTEAFF.

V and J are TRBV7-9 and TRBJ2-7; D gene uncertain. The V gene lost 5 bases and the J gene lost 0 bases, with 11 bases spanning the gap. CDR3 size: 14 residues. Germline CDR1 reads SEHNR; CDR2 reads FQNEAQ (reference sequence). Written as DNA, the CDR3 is TGTGCCAGCAGCACCGGTGCCGTCTCCTACGAGCAGTACTTC. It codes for CASSTGAVSYEQYF.

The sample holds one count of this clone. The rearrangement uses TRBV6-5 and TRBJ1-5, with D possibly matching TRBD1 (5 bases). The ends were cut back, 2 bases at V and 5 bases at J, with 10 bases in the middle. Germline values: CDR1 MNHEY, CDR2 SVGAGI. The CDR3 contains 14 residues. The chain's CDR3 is CASSYGRDYQPQHF. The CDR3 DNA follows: TGTGCCAGCAGTTACGGCAGGGATTATCAGCCCCAGCATTTT.

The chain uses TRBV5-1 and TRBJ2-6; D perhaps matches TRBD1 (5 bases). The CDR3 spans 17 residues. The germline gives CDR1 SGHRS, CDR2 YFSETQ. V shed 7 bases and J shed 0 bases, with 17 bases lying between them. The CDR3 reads CASFSPTASSGANVLTF. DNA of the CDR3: TGCGCCAGCTTCTCGCCGACAGCTAGCTCTGGGGCCAACGTCCTGACTTTC.

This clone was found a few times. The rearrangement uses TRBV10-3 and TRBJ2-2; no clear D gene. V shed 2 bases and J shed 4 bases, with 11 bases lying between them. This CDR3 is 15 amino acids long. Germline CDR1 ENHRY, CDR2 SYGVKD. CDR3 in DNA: TGTGCCATCAGTGAGGGCCGCCCCCCCACCGGGGAGCTGTTTTTT. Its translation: CAISEGRPPTGELFF.

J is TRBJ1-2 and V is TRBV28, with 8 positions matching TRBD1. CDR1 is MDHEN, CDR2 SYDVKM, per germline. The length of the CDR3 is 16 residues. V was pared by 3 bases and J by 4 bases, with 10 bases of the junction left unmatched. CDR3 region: CASSFLRRDRTYGYTF. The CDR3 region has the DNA TGTGCCAGCAGTTTCCTACGCCGGGACAGGACCTATGGCTACACCTTC.

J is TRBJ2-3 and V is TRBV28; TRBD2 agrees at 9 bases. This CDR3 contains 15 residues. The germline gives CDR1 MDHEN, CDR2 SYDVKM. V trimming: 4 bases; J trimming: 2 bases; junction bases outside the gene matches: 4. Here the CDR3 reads CASSSPSGVTDTQYF. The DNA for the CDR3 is TGTGCCAGCAGTTCCCCTAGCGGGGTCACAGATACGCAGTATTTT.